The TCR beta chain described here comes from a study of blood T cell repertoires in COVID-19. Whole-study context: Samples came from the United States, Italy and Spain, spanning acute and convalescent COVID-19. Sample material is recorded as cDNA or gDNA derived from T cells, B-cell-depleted T cells, or PBMCs.

The V and J ends lost 4 bases and 8 bases, in that order; junction bases with no gene match: 11. CDR3 length: 15 amino acids. The germline V gene encodes CDR1 SGHRS and CDR2 YFSETQ. Seattle enrolled patients during active infection and tracked them longitudinally. In the authors' methods: Estimation of nucleated cell counts relied on the amplification of reference gene primers. The method was immunoSEQ multiplex PCR; TCRdb's version includes in-frame clones alone and lacks a portion of them. V, J and clone size derive from that table, while D and trimming were established from the DNA sequence. The sample has some 270,000 clones; 80% to 85% are singletons.

The chain couples TRBV5-1 to TRBJ1-4; 7 bases match TRBD1. The clonotype was recovered from a person aged 70 to 85 with COVID-19, enrolled during active disease. Sequencing was performed on peripheral blood. This chain's CDR3 is CASSRNQGDGEKLFF. The CDR3 nucleotides read TGCGCCAGCAGCCGTAATCAGGGGGATGGAGAAAAACTGTTTTTT.